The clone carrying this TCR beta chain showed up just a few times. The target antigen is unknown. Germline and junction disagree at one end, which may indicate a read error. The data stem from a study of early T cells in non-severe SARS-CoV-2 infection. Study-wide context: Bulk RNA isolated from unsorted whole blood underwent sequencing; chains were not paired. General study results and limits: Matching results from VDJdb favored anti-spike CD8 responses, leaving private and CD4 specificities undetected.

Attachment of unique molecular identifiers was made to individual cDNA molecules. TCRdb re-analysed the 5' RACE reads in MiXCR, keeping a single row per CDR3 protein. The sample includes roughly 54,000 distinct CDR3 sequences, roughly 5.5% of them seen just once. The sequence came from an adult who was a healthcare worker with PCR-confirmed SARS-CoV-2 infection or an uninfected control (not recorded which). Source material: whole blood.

Here the CDR3 DNA reads TGTGTCAGCCGCCTGAACAATGAGCAGTTCTTC. Translated, it gives CVSRLNNEQFF. The chain joins TRBV2 to TRBJ2-1; D is uncertain. The CDR3 is 11 amino acids. Germline V gene sequence: CDR1 SNHLY, CDR2 FYNNEI.